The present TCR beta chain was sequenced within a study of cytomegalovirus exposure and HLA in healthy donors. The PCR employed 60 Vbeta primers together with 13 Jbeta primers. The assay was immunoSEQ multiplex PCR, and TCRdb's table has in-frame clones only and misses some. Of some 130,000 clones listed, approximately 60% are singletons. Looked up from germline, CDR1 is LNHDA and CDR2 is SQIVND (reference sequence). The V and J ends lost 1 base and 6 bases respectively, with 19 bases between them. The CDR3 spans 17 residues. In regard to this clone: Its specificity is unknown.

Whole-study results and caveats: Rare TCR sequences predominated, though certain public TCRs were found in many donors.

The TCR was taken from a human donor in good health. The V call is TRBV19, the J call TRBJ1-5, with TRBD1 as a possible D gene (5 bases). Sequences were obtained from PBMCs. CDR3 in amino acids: CASSIVWGHVDGQPQHF. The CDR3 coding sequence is TGTGCCAGTAGTATAGTTTGGGGCCATGTCGACGGTCAGCCCCAGCATTTT.